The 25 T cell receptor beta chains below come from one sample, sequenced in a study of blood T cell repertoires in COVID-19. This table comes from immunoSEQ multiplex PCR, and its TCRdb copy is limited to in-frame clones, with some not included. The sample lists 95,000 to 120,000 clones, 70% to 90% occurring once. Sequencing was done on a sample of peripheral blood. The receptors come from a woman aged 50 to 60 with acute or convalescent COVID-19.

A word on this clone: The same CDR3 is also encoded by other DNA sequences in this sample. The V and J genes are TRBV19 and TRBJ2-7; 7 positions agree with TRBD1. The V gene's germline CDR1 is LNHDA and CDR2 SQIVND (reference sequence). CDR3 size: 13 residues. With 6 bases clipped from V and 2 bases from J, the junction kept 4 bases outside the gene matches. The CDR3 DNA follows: TGTGCCAGTAGCCCGGGACAGACCTACGAGCAGTACTTC. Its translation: CASSPGQTYEQYF.

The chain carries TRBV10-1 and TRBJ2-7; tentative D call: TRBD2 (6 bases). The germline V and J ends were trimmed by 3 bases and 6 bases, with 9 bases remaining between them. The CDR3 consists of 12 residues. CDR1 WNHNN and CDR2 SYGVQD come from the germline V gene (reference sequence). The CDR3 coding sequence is TGCGCCAGCAGTGATTTGCGGGGCGAGCAGTACTTC. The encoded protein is CASSDLRGEQYF.

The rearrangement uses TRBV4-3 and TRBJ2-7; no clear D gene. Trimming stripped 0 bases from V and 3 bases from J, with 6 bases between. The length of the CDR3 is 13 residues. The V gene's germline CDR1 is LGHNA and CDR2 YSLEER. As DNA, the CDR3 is TGCGCCAGCAGCCAAGATCTCGTCTACGAGCAGTACTTC. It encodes CASSQDLVYEQYF.

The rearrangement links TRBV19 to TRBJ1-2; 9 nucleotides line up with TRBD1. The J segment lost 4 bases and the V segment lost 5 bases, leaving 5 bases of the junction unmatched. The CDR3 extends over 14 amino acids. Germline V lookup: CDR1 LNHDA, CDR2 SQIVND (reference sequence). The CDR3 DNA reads TGTGCCAGTAGTTCGGGACAGGGAACCTATGGCTACACCTTC. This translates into CASSSGQGTYGYTF.

The CDR3 bases are TGCGCCAGTAGAAAACCTCCGGGGTCTAGGGACACCATATATTTT. Protein: CASRKPPGSRDTIYF. The chain carries TRBV5-1 and TRBJ1-3; D not resolved. Germline CDR1 is SGHRS and CDR2 is YFSETQ. V was pared by 8 bases and J by 8 bases, with 23 bases between. The CDR3 loop spans 15 amino acids.

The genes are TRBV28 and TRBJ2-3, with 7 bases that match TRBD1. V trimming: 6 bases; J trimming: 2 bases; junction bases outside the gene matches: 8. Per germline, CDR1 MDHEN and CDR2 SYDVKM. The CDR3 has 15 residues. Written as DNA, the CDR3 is TGTGCCAGCAGCCATGGGACAGTTTTCACAGATACGCAGTATTTT. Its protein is CASSHGTVFTDTQYF.

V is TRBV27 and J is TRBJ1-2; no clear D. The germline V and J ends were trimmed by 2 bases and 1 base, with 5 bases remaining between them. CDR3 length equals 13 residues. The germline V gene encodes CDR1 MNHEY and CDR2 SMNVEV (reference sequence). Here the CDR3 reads CASSLRLNYGYTF. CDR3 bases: TGTGCCAGCAGTTTAAGACTTAACTATGGCTACACCTTC.

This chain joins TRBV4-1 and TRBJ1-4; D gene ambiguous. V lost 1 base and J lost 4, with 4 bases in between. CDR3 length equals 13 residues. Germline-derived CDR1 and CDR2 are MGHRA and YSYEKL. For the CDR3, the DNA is TGCGCCAGCAGCCAAGCCTTTAATGAAAAACTGTTTTTT. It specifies CASSQAFNEKLFF.

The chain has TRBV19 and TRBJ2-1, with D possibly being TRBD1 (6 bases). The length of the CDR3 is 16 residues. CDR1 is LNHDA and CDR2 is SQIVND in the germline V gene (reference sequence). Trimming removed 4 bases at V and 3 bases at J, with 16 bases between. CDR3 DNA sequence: TGTGCCAGTAGTAATCCCAGGGGCGGTTTCTACAATGAGCAGTTCTTC. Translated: CASSNPRGGFYNEQFF.

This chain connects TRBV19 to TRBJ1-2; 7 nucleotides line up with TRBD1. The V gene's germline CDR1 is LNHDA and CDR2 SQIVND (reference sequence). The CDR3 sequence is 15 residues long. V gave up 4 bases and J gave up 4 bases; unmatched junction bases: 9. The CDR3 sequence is CASSTPFRGFYGYTF. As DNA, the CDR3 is TGTGCCAGTAGTACCCCATTCAGGGGGTTCTATGGCTACACCTTC.

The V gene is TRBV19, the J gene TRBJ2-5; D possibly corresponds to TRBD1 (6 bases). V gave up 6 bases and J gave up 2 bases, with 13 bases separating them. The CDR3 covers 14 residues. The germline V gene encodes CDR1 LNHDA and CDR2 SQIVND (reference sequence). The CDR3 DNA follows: TGTGCCAGTAGCAGGGGAGTAGTTCAAGAGACCCAGTACTTC. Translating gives CASSRGVVQETQYF.

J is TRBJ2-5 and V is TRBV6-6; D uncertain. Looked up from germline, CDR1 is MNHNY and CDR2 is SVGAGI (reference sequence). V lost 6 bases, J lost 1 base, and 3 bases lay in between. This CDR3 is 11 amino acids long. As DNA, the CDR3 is TGTGCCAGCAGCGTCCAAGAGACCCAGTACTTC. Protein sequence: CASSVQETQYF.

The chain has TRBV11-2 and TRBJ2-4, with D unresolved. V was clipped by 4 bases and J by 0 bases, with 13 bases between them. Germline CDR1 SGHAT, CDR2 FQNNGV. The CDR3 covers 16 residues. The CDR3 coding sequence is TGTGCCAGCAGCTCCGATTATACAGTAGCCAAAAACATTCAGTACTTC. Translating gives CASSSDYTVAKNIQYF.

In DNA, the CDR3 is TGTGCCAGCAGTTACTCCGCTACTAGATTAGATACGCAGTATTTT. Translated, it gives CASSYSATRLDTQYF. The gene calls are TRBV6-5 and TRBJ2-3; perhaps TRBD2 as D (5 bases). From germline, CDR1 is MNHEY and CDR2 SVGAGI. The CDR3 is made up of 15 amino acids. V dropped 0 bases and J dropped 5 bases, with 12 bases sitting between them.

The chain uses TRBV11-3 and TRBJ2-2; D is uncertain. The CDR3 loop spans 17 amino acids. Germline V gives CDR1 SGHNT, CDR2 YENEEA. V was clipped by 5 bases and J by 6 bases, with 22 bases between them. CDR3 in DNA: TGTGCCAGCAGCACGAACATCGACACATTGGTCCCCGGGGAGCTGTTTTTT. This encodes CASSTNIDTLVPGELFF.

The CDR3, as DNA: TGTGCCAGCCGCCCTTGGGGGGGCTACTCTTCGAACACCGGGGAGCTGTTTTTT. As protein: CASRPWGGYSSNTGELFF. J is TRBJ2-2 and V is TRBV27; weak D call: TRBD2 (7 bases). This CDR3 spans 18 amino acids. The germline CDR1 and CDR2 sequences are MNHEY and SMNVEV (reference sequence). V lost 8 bases and J lost 0, with 22 bases in between.

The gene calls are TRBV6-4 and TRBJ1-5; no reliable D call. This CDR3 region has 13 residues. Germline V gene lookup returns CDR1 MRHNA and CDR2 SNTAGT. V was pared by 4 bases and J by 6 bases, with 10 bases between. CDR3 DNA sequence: TGTGCCAGCAGTGCCCTACCCGGTCAGCCCCAGCATTTT. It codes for CASSALPGQPQHF.

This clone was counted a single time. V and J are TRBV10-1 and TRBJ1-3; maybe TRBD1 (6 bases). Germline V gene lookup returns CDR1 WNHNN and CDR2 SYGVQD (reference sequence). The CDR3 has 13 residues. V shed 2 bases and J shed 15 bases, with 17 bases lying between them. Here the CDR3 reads CASSETPTGREYF. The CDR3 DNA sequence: TGCGCCAGCAGTGAGACCCCGACAGGTAGGGAATATTTT.

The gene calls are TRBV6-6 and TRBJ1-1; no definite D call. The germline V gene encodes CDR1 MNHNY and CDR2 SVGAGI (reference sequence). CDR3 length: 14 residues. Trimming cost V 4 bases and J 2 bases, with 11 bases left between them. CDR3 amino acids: CASSFPEQNTEAFF. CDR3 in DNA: TGTGCCAGCAGTTTCCCAGAACAAAACACTGAAGCTTTCTTT.

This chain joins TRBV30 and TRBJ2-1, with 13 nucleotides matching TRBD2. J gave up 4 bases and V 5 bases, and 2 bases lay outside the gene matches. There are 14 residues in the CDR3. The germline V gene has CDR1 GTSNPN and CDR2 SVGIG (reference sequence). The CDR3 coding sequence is TGTGCCTGGGGGACTAGCGGGGCTTACAATGAGCAGTTCTTC. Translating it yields CAWGTSGAYNEQFF. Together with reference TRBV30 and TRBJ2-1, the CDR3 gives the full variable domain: SQTIHQWPATLVQPVGSPLSLECTVEGTSNPNLYWYRQAAGRGLQLLFYSVGIGQISSEVPQNLSASRPQDRQFILSSKKLLLSDSGFYLCAWGTSGAYNEQFFGPGTRLTVL.

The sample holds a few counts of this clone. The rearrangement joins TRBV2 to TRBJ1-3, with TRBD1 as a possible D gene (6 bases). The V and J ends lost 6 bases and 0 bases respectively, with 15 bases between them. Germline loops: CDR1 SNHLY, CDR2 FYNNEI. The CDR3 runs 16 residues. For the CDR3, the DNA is TGTGCCAGCAGGGTAGGGGGACATCGCTCTGGAAACACCATATATTTT. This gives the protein CASRVGGHRSGNTIYF.

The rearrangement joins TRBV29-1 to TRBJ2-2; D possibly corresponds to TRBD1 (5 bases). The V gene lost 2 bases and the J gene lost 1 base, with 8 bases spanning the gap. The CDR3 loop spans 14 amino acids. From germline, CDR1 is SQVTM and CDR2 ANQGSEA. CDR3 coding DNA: TGCAGCGTTGAAAGGGGTGGGAACACCGGGGAGCTGTTTTTT. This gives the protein CSVERGGNTGELFF.

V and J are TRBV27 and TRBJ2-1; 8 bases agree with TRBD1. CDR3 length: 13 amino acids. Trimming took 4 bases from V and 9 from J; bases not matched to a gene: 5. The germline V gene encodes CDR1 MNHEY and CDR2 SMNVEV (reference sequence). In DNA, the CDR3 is TGTGCCAGCAGTTCAGGACAGGGCGGTGAGCAGTTCTTC. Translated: CASSSGQGGEQFF.

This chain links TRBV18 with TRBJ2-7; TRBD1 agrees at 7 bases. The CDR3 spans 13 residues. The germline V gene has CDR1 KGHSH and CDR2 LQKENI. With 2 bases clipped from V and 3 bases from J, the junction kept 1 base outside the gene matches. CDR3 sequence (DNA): TGTGCCAGCTCACCAAGACAGGGCTACGAGCAGTACTTC. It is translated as CASSPRQGYEQYF.

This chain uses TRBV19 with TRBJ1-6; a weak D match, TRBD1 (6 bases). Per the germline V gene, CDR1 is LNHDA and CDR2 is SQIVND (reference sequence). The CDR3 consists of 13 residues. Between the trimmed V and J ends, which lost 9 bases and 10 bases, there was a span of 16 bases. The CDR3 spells CASRTLDSSPLHF. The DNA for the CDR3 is TGTGCCAGCAGGACCCTGGACAGCTCACCCCTCCACTTT.